This T cell receptor beta chain is drawn from a study of beta chain features in type 1 diabetes. Study results and caveats: Among all four CD4+ subsets, Type 1 diabetes patients had TCRB CDR3s that were moderately but significantly shorter.

Of note for this clone: What it binds is unknown.

cDNA synthesis used the whole RNA isolate, giving expressed TCRB sequences. The repertoire was sequenced with immunoSEQ multiplex PCR; TCRdb's copy has only in-frame clones and lacks some. The repertoire consists of 350,000 to 450,000 clones, with about 14% occurring once and the leading ten covering roughly 0.04%. This CDR3 has 17 residues. CDR1 is LNHNV, CDR2 YYDKDF, per germline (reference sequence). The ends lost 5 bases at V and 2 bases at J; junction bases unmatched: 9. Each of the CD4+ naive, central memory, regulatory and stem cell-like memory populations was sorted via CD45RO/CCR7/CD25/CD127/CD95/CD27.

This TCR was sampled from a man aged 25 to 40 in good health. The chain carries TRBV15 and TRBJ2-4; 10 positions agree with TRBD1. Sequencing was performed on naive CD4+ T cells from blood. The CDR3 DNA reads TGTGCCACCAGCTCCTTCGACAGGGGGCGATCCAAAAACATTCAGTACTTC. This translates into CATSSFDRGRSKNIQYF.